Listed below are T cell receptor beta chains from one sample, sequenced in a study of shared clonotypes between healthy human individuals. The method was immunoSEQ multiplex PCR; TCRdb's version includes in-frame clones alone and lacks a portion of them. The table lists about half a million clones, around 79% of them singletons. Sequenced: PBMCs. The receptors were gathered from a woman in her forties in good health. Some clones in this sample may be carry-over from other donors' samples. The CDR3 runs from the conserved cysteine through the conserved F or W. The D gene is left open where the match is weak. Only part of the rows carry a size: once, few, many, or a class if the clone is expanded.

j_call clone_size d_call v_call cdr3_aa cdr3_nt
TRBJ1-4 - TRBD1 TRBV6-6 CASSYSGGDDEKLFF TGTGCCAGCAGTTACTCAGGGGGCGATGATGAAAAACTGTTTTTT
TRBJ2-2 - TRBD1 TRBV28 CASSSDQGAIGELFF TGTGCCAGCAGCTCAGACCAGGGGGCGATCGGGGAGCTGTTTTTT
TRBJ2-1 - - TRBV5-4 CASSLGGREIDREQFF TGTGCCAGCAGCTTGGGGGGGCGGGAGATAGACCGTGAGCAGTTCTTC
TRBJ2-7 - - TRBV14 CASSQGGVGYYEQYF TGTGCCAGCAGCCAAGGAGGGGTGGGGTACTACGAGCAGTACTTC
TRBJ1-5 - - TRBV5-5 CASSLSSTVSNQPQHF TGTGCCAGCAGCTTGTCCAGCACGGTTAGCAATCAGCCCCAGCATTTT
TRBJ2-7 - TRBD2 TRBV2 CASSDILGPIAGVLSYEQYF TGTGCCAGCAGTGATATCTTAGGGCCGATAGCGGGAGTTCTCTCCTACGAGCAGTACTTC
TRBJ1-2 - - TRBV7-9 CASSLDRDYGYTF TGTGCCAGCAGCTTAGACAGGGACTATGGCTACACCTTC
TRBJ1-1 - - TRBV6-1 CASHAGLEAFF TGTGCCAGTCACGCAGGGCTTGAAGCTTTCTTT
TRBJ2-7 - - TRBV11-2 CASSLLVPDTRSYEQYF TGTGCCAGCAGCTTACTCGTTCCGGACACCCGCTCCTACGAGCAGTACTTC
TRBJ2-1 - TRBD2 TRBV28 CASSPLGLAVRGDEQFF TGTGCCAGCAGTCCCCTCGGGCTAGCGGTGAGGGGTGATGAGCAGTTCTTC
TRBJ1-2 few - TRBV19 CASSVPGLSYGYTF TGTGCCAGTAGTGTCCCGGGACTCAGCTATGGCTACACCTTC
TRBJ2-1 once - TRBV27 CASSWTPYNEQFF TGTGCCAGCAGTTGGACACCCTACAATGAGCAGTTCTTC
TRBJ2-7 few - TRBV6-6 CASSYRGIRDEQYF TGTGCCAGCAGTTATCGCGGGATACGGGACGAGCAGTACTTC
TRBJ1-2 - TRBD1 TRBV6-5 CASSYSQGDSNYGYTF TGTGCCAGCAGTTACTCCCAGGGGGACTCTAACTATGGCTACACCTTC
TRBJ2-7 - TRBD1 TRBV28 CASSRYPGQLTDEQYF TGTGCCAGCAGCAGATATCCGGGACAGCTGACCGACGAGCAGTACTTC
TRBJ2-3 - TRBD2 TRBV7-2 CASRLAGVGSDTQYF TGTGCCAGCAGACTAGCGGGAGTCGGGTCAGATACGCAGTATTTT
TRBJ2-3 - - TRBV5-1 CASGLGQSTDTQYF TGCGCCAGCGGTCTCGGACAAAGCACAGATACGCAGTATTTT
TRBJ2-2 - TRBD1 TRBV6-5 CASSTQTGFAGELFF TGTGCCAGCAGTACGCAGACAGGGTTTGCCGGGGAGCTGTTTTTT
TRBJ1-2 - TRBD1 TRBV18 CASSPAGQGDAHGYTF TGTGCCAGCTCACCGGCGGGACAGGGAGACGCACATGGCTACACCTTC
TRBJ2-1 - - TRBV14 CASRPWGVPNNEQFF TGTGCCAGCAGGCCCTGGGGCGTCCCCAACAATGAGCAGTTCTTC
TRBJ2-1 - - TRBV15 CATSRDQAGRSYNEQFF TGTGCCACCAGCAGAGATCAGGCGGGCCGCTCCTACAATGAGCAGTTCTTC
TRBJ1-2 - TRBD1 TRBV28 CASSFRGQTYGYTF TGTGCCAGCAGTTTTCGGGGACAGACCTATGGCTACACCTTC
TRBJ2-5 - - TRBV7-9 CASSLVAGNAETQYF TGTGCCAGCAGCTTAGTGGCAGGCAATGCAGAGACCCAGTACTTC
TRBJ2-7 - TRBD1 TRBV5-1 CASSDIQGADEQYF TGCGCCAGCAGCGATATACAGGGGGCGGACGAGCAGTACTTC
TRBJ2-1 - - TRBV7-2 CAFARGPTNEQFF TGTGCCTTTGCCCGAGGGCCTACCAATGAGCAGTTCTTC
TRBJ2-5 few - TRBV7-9 CASSVTETQYF TGTGCCAGCAGCGTGACAGAGACCCAGTACTTC
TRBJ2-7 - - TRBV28 CASSPSQHPYEQYF TGTGCCAGCAGTCCCAGTCAACACCCCTACGAGCAGTACTTC
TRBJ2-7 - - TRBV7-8 CASSFPGEDDEQYF TGTGCCAGCAGCTTTCCCGGGGAGGACGACGAGCAGTACTTC
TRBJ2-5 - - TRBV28 CASSLFGETQYF TGTGCCAGCAGTTTGTTTGGGGAAACCCAGTACTTC
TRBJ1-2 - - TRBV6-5 CASSRPEAGYTF TGTGCCAGCAGTCGACCGGAGGCTGGCTACACCTTC
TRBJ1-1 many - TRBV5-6 CASSYPDRNTEAFF TGTGCCAGCAGCTACCCGGACAGGAACACTGAAGCTTTCTTT
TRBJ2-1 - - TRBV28 CASSLVGYNEQFF TGTGCCAGCAGTTTGGTCGGCTACAATGAGCAGTTCTTC
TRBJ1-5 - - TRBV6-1 CASRDRRGNQPQHF TGTGCCAGCAGGGACCGACGTGGCAATCAGCCCCAGCATTTT
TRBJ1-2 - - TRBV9 CASSVRGTEHYGYTF TGTGCCAGCAGCGTAAGGGGGACTGAGCACTATGGCTACACCTTC
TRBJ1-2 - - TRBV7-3 CASSLNRAAGYTF TGTGCCAGCAGCTTAAACAGGGCGGCTGGCTACACCTTC
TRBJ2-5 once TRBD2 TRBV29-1 CSAPAGVVETQYF TGCAGCGCCCCAGCGGGAGTAGTCGAGACCCAGTACTTC
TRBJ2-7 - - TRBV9 CASSNGQFSYEQYF TGTGCCAGCAGCAACGGACAGTTTTCCTACGAGCAGTACTTC
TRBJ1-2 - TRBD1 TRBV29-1 CSVAPTGGIYGYTF TGCAGCGTCGCTCCGACAGGGGGCATCTATGGCTACACCTTC
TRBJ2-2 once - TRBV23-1 CASSQSHRPNTGELFF TGCGCCAGCAGTCAATCACACAGGCCCAACACCGGGGAGCTGTTTTTT
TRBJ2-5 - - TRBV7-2 CASSLVRQETQYF TGTGCCAGCAGCTTAGTTCGCCAAGAGACCCAGTACTTC
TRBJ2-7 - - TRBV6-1 CASSGSTYEQYF TGTGCCAGCAGCGGGAGTACCTACGAGCAGTACTTC
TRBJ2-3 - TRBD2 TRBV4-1 CASSQDSGGRRTDTQYF TGCGCCAGCAGCCAAGATAGTGGCGGGAGGCGCACAGATACGCAGTATTTT
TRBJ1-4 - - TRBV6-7 CASSYTGGGREKLFF TGTGCCAGCAGTTACACTGGGGGGGGTAGGGAAAAACTGTTTTTT
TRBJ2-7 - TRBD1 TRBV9 CASSATGGEQQYF TGTGCCAGCAGCGCGACAGGGGGTGAACAGCAGTACTTC
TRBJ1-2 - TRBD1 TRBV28 CASVGDRPFYGYTF TGTGCCAGCGTGGGGGACAGGCCCTTTTATGGCTACACCTTC
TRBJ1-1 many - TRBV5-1 CASTLGGLVNTEAFF TGCGCCAGCACCCTGGGGGGGTTGGTGAACACTGAAGCTTTCTTT
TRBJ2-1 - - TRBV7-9 CASSVTRGGDNEQFF TGTGCCAGCAGCGTGACCAGGGGAGGCGATAATGAGCAGTTCTTC
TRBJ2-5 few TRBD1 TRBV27 CASSPLGTGGRSGTQYF TGTGCCAGCAGTCCTTTGGGGACAGGGGGCAGGAGCGGGACCCAGTACTTC
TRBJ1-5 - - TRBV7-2 CASSLATGNGQPQHF TGTGCCAGCAGCTTAGCTACCGGCAATGGACAGCCCCAGCATTTT
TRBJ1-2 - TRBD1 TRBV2 CASSLQQGMTNYGYTF TGTGCCAGCAGTCTGCAACAGGGGATGACTAACTATGGCTACACCTTC
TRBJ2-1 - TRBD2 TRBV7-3 CASSPDGRVNEQFF TGTGCCAGCAGCCCAGACGGGAGGGTCAATGAGCAGTTCTTC
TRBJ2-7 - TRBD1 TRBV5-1 CASSLRQGAYEQYF TGCGCCAGCAGCTTGCGGCAGGGGGCTTACGAGCAGTACTTC
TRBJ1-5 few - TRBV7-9 CASSSSSSNQPQHF TGTGCCAGCAGTTCTAGTAGTAGCAATCAGCCCCAGCATTTT
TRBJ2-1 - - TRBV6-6 CASSPGQLYPYNEQFF TGTGCCAGCAGCCCGGGACAACTATATCCCTACAATGAGCAGTTCTTC
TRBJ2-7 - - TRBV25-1 CASSPGVHEQYF TGTGCCAGCAGTCCAGGGGTCCACGAGCAGTACTTC
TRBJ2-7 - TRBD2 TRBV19 CASSISLAGTGYEQYF TGTGCCAGTAGTATAAGTCTAGCGGGAACGGGATACGAGCAGTACTTC
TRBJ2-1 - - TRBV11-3 CASSPVQGGGEQFF TGTGCCAGCAGCCCTGTGCAGGGGGGTGGTGAGCAGTTCTTC
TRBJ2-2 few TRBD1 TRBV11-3 CASSSGQGVDTGELFF TGTGCCAGCAGCTCAGGACAGGGGGTAGACACCGGGGAGCTGTTTTTT
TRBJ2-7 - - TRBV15 CATKVGGEGEAEQYF TGTGCCACCAAGGTGGGAGGGGAGGGGGAGGCCGAGCAGTACTTC
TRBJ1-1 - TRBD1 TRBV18 CASSPGQGRPEAFF TGTGCCAGCTCACCCGGACAGGGAAGGCCTGAAGCTTTCTTT